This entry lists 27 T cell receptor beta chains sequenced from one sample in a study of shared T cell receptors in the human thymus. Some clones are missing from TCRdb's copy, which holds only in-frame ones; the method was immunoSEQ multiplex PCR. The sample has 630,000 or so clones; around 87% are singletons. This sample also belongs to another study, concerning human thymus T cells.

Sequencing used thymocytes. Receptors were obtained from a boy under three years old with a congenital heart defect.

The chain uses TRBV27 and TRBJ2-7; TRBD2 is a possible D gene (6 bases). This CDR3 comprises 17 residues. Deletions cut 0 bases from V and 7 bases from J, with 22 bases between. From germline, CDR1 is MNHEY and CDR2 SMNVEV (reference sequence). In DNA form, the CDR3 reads TGTGCCAGCAGTTTATCGTCGGCAATCGGCCTACGGGGGGAGCAGTACTTC. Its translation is CASSLSSAIGLRGEQYF.

CDR3 DNA sequence: TGTGCCAGCAGCGAGGGTAGGCTAGCGGGAGGTATCTACAATGAGCAGTTCTTC. Protein sequence: CASSEGRLAGGIYNEQFF. The chain combines TRBV5-4 with TRBJ2-1; 11 bases align to TRBD2. The CDR3 length is 18 residues. The trim removed 4 bases at V and 3 bases at J, leaving 12 bases unmatched. Germline lookup yields CDR1 SGHNT and CDR2 YYREEE (reference sequence).

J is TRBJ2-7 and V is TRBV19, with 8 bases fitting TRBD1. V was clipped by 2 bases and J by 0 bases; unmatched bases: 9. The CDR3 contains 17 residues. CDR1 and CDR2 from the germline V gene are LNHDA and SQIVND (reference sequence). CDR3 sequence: CASSISTRDRFSYEQYF. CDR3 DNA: TGTGCCAGTAGTATAAGCACAAGGGACAGGTTCTCCTACGAGCAGTACTTC.

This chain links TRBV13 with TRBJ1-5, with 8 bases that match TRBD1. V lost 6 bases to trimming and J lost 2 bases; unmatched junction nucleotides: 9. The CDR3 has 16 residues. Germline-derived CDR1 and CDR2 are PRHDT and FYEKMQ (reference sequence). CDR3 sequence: CASRDGQGIGNQPQHF. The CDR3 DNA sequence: TGTGCCAGCAGGGACGGACAGGGCATCGGCAATCAGCCCCAGCATTTT.

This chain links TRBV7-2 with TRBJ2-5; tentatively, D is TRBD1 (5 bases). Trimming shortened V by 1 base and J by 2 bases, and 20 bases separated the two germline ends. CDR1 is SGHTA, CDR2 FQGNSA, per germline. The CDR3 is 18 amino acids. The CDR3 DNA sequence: TGTGCCAGCAGCTTAGTGGGAACGGATAGGGGCCCGCAAGAGACCCAGTACTTC. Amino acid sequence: CASSLVGTDRGPQETQYF.

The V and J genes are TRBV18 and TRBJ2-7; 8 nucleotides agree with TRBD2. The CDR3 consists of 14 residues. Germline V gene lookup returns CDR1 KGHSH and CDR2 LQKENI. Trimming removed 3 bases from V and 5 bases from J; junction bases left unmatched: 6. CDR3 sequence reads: CASSPTGGQHEQYF. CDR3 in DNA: TGTGCCAGCTCACCGACGGGGGGGCAGCACGAGCAGTACTTC.

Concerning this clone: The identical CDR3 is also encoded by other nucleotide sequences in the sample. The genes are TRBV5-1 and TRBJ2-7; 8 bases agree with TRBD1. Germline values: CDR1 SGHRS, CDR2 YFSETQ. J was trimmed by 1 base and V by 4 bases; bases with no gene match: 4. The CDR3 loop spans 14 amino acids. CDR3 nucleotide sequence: TGCGCCAGCAGCCCTGGACAGGGTTCCTACGAGCAGTACTTC. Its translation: CASSPGQGSYEQYF.

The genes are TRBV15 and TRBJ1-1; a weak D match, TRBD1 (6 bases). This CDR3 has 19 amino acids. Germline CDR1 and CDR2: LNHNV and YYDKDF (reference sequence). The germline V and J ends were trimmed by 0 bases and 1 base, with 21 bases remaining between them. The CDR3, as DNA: TGTGCCACCAGCAGAGAGGCGACAGGTCCCAGAAAGGGGAACACTGAAGCTTTCTTT. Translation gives CATSREATGPRKGNTEAFF.

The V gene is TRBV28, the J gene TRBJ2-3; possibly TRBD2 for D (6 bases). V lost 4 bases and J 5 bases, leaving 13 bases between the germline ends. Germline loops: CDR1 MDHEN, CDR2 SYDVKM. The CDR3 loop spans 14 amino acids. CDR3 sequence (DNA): TGTGCCAGCAGTTCAAAGGAGGGGTTAGATACGCAGTATTTT. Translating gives CASSSKEGLDTQYF.

CDR3 sequence reads: CASSLPRDSEQYF. The CDR3 DNA reads TGTGCCAGCAGTTTACCCCGGGACAGTGAGCAGTACTTC. V gene TRBV28 combines with J gene TRBJ2-7; TRBD1 matches at 7 bases. The germline V gene has CDR1 MDHEN and CDR2 SYDVKM. V lost 2 bases to trimming and J lost 7 bases; unmatched junction nucleotides: 5. The CDR3 runs to 13 residues. Looking up the rest from reference TRBV28 and TRBJ2-7 gives the full variable domain: DVKVTQSSRYLVKRTGEKVFLECVQDMDHENMFWYRQDPGLGLRLIYFSYDVKMKEKGDIPEGYSVSREKKERFSLILESASTNQTSMYLCASSLPRDSEQYFGPGTRLTVT.

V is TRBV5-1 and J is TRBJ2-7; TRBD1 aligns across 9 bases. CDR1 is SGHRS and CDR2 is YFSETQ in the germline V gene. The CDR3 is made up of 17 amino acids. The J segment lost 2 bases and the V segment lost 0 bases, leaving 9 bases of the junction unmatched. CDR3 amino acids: CASSLGRDRDSPYEQYF. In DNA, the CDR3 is TGCGCCAGCAGCTTGGGCCGGGACAGGGACTCACCCTACGAGCAGTACTTC.

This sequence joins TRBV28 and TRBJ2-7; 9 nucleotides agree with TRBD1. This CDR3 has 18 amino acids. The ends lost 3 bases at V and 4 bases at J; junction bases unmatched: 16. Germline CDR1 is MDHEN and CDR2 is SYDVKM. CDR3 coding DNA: TGTGCCAGCAGTTTTGGTTTAGTCAGGACAGGGGCCCCATACGAGCAGTACTTC. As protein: CASSFGLVRTGAPYEQYF.

CDR3 region: CASRDSHTNYGYTF. The CDR3 DNA follows: TGTGCCAGCAGAGACTCTCACACTAACTATGGCTACACCTTC. The rearrangement uses TRBV25-1 and TRBJ1-2; no firm D call. V was clipped by 6 bases and J by 0 bases, with 11 bases between them. The CDR3 is 14 residues long. CDR1 MGHDK and CDR2 SYGVNS come from the germline V gene.

CDR3 DNA: TGTGCCAGCAGCTTAGCGCAGCGAGATTGGGAGCTGTTTTTT. Translated, it gives CASSLAQRDWELFF. The chain carries TRBV7-9 and TRBJ2-2; D ambiguous. V lost 0 bases and J lost 9, with 11 bases in between. Germline CDR1 and CDR2: SEHNR and FQNEAQ (reference sequence). The CDR3 runs to 14 residues.

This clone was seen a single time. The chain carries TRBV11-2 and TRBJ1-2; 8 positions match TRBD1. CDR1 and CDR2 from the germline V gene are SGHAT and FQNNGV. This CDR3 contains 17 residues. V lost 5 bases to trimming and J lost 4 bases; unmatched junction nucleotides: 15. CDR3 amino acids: CASSPDRVFKPPYGYTF. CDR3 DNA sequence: TGTGCCAGCAGCCCGGACAGGGTTTTTAAACCACCCTATGGCTACACCTTC. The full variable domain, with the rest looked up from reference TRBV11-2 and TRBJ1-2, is EAGVAQSPRYKIIEKRQSVAFWCNPISGHATLYWYQQILGQGPKLLIQFQNNGVVDDSQLPKDRFSAERLKGVDSTLKIQPAKLEDSAVYLCASSPDRVFKPPYGYTFGSGTRLTVV.

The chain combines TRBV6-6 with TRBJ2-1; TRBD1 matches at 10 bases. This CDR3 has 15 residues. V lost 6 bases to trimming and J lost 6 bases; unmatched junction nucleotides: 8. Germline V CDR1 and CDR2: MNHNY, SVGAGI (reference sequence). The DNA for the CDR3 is TGTGCCAGCAGAACTAGACAGGGGGCGTGCAATGAGCAGTTCTTC. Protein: CASRTRQGACNEQFF.

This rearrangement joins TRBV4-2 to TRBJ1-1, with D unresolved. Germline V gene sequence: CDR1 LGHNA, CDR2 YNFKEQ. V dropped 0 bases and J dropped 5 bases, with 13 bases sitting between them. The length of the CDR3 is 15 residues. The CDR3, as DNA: TGTGCCAGCAGCCAAGAACCTGGGAGTTGGACTGAAGCTTTCTTT. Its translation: CASSQEPGSWTEAFF.

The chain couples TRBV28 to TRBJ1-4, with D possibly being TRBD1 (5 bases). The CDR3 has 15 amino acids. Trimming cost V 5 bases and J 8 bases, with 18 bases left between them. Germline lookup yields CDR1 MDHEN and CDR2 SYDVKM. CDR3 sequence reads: CASSEKGLTGEKLFF. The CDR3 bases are TGTGCCAGCAGTGAAAAGGGGCTGACCGGGGAAAAACTGTTTTTT.

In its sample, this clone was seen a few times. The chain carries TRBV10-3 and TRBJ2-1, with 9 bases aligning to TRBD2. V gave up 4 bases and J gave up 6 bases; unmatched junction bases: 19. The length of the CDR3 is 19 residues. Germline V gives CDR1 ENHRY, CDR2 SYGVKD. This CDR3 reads CAISGVVAGDPCIGNEQFF. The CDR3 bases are TGTGCCATCAGTGGGGTGGTAGCGGGAGACCCTTGTATCGGCAATGAGCAGTTCTTC.

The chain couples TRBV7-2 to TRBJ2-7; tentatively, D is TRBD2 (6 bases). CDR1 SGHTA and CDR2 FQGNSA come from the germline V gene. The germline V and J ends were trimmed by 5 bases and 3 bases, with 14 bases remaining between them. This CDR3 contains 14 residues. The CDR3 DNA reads TGTGCCAGCAGCCCGCAGACTAGAATCTACGAGCAGTACTTC. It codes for CASSPQTRIYEQYF. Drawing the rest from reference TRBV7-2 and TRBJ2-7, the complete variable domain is GAGVSQSPSNKVTEKGKDVELRCDPISGHTALYWYRQSLGQGLEFLIYFQGNSAPDKSGLPSDRFSAERTGGSVSTLTIQRTQQEDSAVYLCASSPQTRIYEQYFGPGTRLTVT.

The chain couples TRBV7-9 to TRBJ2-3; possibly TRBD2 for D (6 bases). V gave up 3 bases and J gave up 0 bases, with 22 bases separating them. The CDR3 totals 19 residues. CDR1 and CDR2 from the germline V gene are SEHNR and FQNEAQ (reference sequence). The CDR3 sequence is CASSLFFPGTRHSTDTQYF. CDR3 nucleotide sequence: TGTGCCAGCAGCTTGTTCTTCCCCGGGACTCGGCACAGCACAGATACGCAGTATTTT.

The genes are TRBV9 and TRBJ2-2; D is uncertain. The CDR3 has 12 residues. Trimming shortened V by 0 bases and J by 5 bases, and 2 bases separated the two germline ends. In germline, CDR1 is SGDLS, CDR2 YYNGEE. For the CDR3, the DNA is TGTGCCAGCAGCGTAGCTACCGGGGAGCTGTTTTTT. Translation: CASSVATGELFF.

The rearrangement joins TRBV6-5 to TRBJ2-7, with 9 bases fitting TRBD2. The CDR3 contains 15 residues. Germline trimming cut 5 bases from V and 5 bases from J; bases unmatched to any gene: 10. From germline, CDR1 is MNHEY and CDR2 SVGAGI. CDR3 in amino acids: CASSHGAGGPHEQYF. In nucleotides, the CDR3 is TGTGCCAGCAGTCACGGGGCGGGGGGGCCTCACGAGCAGTACTTC.

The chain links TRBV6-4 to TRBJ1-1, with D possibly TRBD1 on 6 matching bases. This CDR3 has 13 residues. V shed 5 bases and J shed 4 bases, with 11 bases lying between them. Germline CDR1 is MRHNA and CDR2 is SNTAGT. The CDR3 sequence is CASSYRVGTEAFF. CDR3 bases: TGTGCCAGCAGTTACAGGGTGGGCACTGAAGCTTTCTTT.

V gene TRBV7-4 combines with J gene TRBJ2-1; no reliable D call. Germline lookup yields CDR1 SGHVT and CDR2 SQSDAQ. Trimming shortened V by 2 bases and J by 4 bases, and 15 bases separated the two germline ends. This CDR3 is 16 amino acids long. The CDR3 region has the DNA TGTGCCAGCAGCTTAATGTTGTGGCTTCTGTACAATGAGCAGTTCTTC. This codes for CASSLMLWLLYNEQFF.

The DNA for the CDR3 is TGTGCCAGCAGCTTGTGGACAGGGGGTCAGCCCCAGCATTTT. This sequence encodes CASSLWTGGQPQHF. The gene calls are TRBV7-6 and TRBJ1-5, with TRBD1 matching 10 bases. The CDR3 runs to 14 residues. Losses at the gene ends were 3 bases for V and 6 bases for J; bases not matched to a gene: 2. CDR1 and CDR2 (germline): SGHVS, FNYEAQ.

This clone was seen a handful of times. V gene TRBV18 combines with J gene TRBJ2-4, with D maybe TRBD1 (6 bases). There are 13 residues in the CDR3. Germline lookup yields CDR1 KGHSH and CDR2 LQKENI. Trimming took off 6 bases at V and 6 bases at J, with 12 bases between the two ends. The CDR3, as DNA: TGTGCCAGCTCGGGGGCCGCGGGAAACATTCAGTACTTC. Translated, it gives CASSGAAGNIQYF.